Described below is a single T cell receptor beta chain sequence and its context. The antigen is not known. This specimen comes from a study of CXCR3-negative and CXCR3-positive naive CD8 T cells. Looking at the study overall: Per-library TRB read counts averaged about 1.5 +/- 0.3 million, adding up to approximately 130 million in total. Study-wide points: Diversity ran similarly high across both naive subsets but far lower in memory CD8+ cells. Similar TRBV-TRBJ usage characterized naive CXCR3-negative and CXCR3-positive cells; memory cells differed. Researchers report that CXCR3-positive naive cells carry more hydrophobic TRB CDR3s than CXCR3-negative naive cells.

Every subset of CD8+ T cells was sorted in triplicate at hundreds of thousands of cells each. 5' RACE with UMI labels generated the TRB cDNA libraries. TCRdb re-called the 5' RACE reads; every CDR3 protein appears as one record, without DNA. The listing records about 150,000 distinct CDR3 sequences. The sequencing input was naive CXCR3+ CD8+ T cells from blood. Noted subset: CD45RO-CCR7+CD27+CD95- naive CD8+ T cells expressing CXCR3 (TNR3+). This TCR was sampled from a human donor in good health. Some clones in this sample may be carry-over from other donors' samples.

CDR3: CATSRDSPISGGYEQYF. This sequence joins TRBV15 and TRBJ2-7; the TRBD2 assignment by TCRdb is unverifiable without DNA. The CDR3 consists of 17 residues. Germline loops: CDR1 LNHNV, CDR2 YYDKDF (reference sequence).